This record concerns one TCR beta chain sequence. The record originates from a study of blood T cell repertoires in COVID-19. Study information: Spain, Italy and the United States supplied samples that represented acute and convalescent COVID-19. T cells, B-cell-depleted T cells, or PBMCs provided the cDNA or gDNA that served as material.

Measured with immunoSEQ multiplex PCR; TCRdb has only the in-frame clones, and not every one. Of over 95,000 clones listed, 88% are singletons. Germline trimming cut 8 bases from V and 1 base from J; bases unmatched to any gene: 3. The CDR3 is made up of 14 amino acids. The germline V gene encodes CDR1 SNHLY and CDR2 FYNNEI. The chain uses TRBV2 and TRBJ2-3, with 10 positions matching TRBD1. The TCR comes from a woman in her seventies who had recovered from COVID-19. The specimen was peripheral blood. This CDR3 reads CASRQGARTDTQYF. Here the CDR3 DNA reads TGTGCCAGCCGACAGGGGGCCCGCACAGATACGCAGTATTTT.